The rows below give T cell receptor beta chains drawn from one sample of a study of blood T cell repertoires in COVID-19. The protocol was immunoSEQ multiplex PCR, while the TCRdb copy is restricted to in-frame clones and leaves out a portion. The data show tens of thousands of clones, 70% to 85% seen once. The sample comprised peripheral blood. The source is a human donor in a cohort sampled during active COVID-19. The CDR3 runs from the conserved cysteine through the conserved F or W. A D gene is named only where the DNA matches it firmly. Part of the rows lack a size; the others show once, few, many or a class for expanded clones.

>TRBJ1-2|TRBV19|TRBD1|few|15
TGTGCCAGCAAATCCGGGACAGGAGTTAACTATGGCTACACCTTC
CASKSGTGVNYGYTF
>TRBJ1-1|TRBV25-1|NA|NA|15
TGTGCCAGCAGAGTGAATAGGGGGTGGGACACTGAAGCTTTCTTT
CASRVNRGWDTEAFF
>TRBJ2-1|TRBV7-3|NA|NA|16
TGTGCCAGCAGCCCAGGCGGGGTAGGGAAGGCGAATGAGCAGTTCTTC
CASSPGGVGKANEQFF
>TRBJ2-2|TRBV6-6|NA|NA|15
TGTGCCAGCAGTTCCTCGGACAGTAACACCGGGGAGCTGTTTTTT
CASSSSDSNTGELFF
>TRBJ2-7|TRBV11-2|TRBD1|NA|14
TGTGCCAGCAGCGCCCGGGACAGGCTGCACAAGGAGTACTTC
CASSARDRLHKEYF
>TRBJ2-7|TRBV29-1|NA|NA|11
TGCAGCGTTGCCAGGGAGGACGAGCAGTACTTC
CSVAREDEQYF
>TRBJ1-2|TRBV14|NA|NA|14
TGTGCCAGCAGCCCCCTAGGAGATAACTATGGCTACACCTTC
CASSPLGDNYGYTF
>TRBJ2-1|TRBV5-5|NA|NA|17
TGTGCCAGCAGCTTAAGACGGGCAGGGGTCCGGGACAATGAGCAGTTCTTC
CASSLRRAGVRDNEQFF
>TRBJ2-5|TRBV3-1/TRBV3-2|NA|NA|11
TGTGCAGAGCCTGCGGGTTTGACCCAGTACTTC
CAEPAGLTQYF
>TRBJ2-7|TRBV9|TRBD1|NA|14
TGTGCCAGCAGCGCCCAGACAGGGAACCACGAGCAGTACTTC
CASSAQTGNHEQYF
>TRBJ2-3|TRBV4-1|NA|NA|15
TGCGCCAGCAGCCAAGATCCAGCTAGGGGGGATACGCAGTATTTT
CASSQDPARGDTQYF
>TRBJ2-7|TRBV6-2/TRBV6-3|NA|few|11
TGTGCCAGCAGTCATTCGCCTATCCAGTACTTC
CASSHSPIQYF
>TRBJ2-1|TRBV7-2|TRBD1|NA|15
TGTGCCAGCAGTACGACAGGGGGCGACCACAATGAGCAGTTCTTC
CASSTTGGDHNEQFF
>TRBJ2-2|TRBV24-1|NA|NA|17
TGTGCCACCAGTAAGGGGGCGGGAGGTACAAACACCGGGGAGCTGTTTTTT
CATSKGAGGTNTGELFF
>TRBJ1-5|TRBV5-4|TRBD1|NA|13
TGTGCCAGCAGTACCGGGACAGCTCAGCCCCAGCATTTT
CASSTGTAQPQHF
>TRBJ2-3|TRBV10-3|NA|NA|14
TGTGCCACGCAGGGGATGGTAGGCACAGATACGCAGTATTTT
CATQGMVGTDTQYF
>TRBJ2-2|TRBV7-2|NA|NA|16
TGTGCCAGCACCACCCGCGGGTTTCCCCAAACCGGGGAGCTGTTTTTT
CASTTRGFPQTGELFF
>TRBJ2-1|TRBV19|TRBD2|NA|16
TGTGCCAGTAGTTTAGTTTTCGGGGGGGTCTACAATGAGCAGTTCTTC
CASSLVFGGVYNEQFF
>TRBJ2-7|TRBV10-1|NA|NA|14
TGCGCCAGCAGTGAGTCTTTTCGGGGGAACGAGCAGTACTTC
CASSESFRGNEQYF
>TRBJ2-3|TRBV11-3|NA|NA|14
TGTGCCAGCAGCGCTCGGACAGGCACAGATACGCAGTATTTT
CASSARTGTDTQYF
>TRBJ2-5|TRBV2|NA|NA|16
TGTGCCAGCAGTGATCAGGCTAGCGGAGGGGGAGAGACCCAGTACTTC
CASSDQASGGGETQYF
>TRBJ2-7|TRBV3-1/TRBV3-2|TRBD2|few|14
TGTGCCAGCAGGGGACGGGGGGGTTCTGGCGAGCAGTACTTC
CASRGRGGSGEQYF
>TRBJ2-7|TRBV27|TRBD2|NA|18
TGTGCCAGCAGCCTTACTCCCCCGGGACTAGCGGGAGCCTACGAGCAGTACTTC
CASSLTPPGLAGAYEQYF
>TRBJ2-4|TRBV7-9|TRBD1|NA|18
TGTGCCAGCAGCCCCGACTATATAAGGACAGGGGACAAAAACATTCAGTACTTC
CASSPDYIRTGDKNIQYF
>TRBJ2-5|TRBV5-1|NA|NA|15
TGCGCCAGCAGCTGGAGACCCGGGAACCAAGAGACCCAGTACTTC
CASSWRPGNQETQYF
>TRBJ1-2|TRBV4-3|TRBD1|NA|16
TGCGCCAGCAGCCAAGCCCCGGGACAGGTCTCCTATGGCTACACCTTC
CASSQAPGQVSYGYTF
>TRBJ2-7|TRBV7-8|NA|NA|16
TGTGCCAGCACCCCTACCCTTAGAAGAAGATCAGGCGAGCAGTACTTC
CASTPTLRRRSGEQYF
>TRBJ2-1|TRBV4-1|NA|NA|15
TGCGCCAGCAGCCAAGATGGAGTAAGCTACAATGAGCAGTTCTTC
CASSQDGVSYNEQFF
>TRBJ2-7|TRBV6-2/TRBV6-3|NA|NA|14
TGTGCCAGCAGCTGGGACAAGCTGTCCTACGAGCAGTACTTC
CASSWDKLSYEQYF
>TRBJ2-3|TRBV14|TRBD2|NA|17
TGTGCCAGCAGCCAAGATTTCAGCGGGGAAAGCACAGATACGCAGTATTTT
CASSQDFSGESTDTQYF
>TRBJ1-4|TRBV6-5|TRBD1|NA|15
TGTGCCAGCAGGGGACAGGGACCAACTAATGAAAAACTGTTTTTT
CASRGQGPTNEKLFF
>TRBJ1-1|TRBV6-2/TRBV6-3|NA|NA|11
TGTGCCAGCAGTCTGTACACTGAAGCTTTCTTT
CASSLYTEAFF
>TRBJ2-7|TRBV3-1/TRBV3-2|TRBD2|NA|16
TGTGCCAGCAGCCAAGCGGGACTAGCGACGACCTACGAGCAGTACTTC
CASSQAGLATTYEQYF
>TRBJ2-2|TRBV9|TRBD1|few|16
TGTGCCAGCAGCCCCCGAAGGGACAGTTACACCGGGGAGCTGTTTTTT
CASSPRRDSYTGELFF
>TRBJ1-5|TRBV5-5|TRBD1|NA|15
TGTGCCAGCAGCTTGGAAAGACAGGGGACCCAGCCCCAGCATTTT
CASSLERQGTQPQHF
>TRBJ1-1|TRBV4-1|NA|NA|16
TGCGCCAGCAGCCAGGGGTACGCCAGGGGGAACACTGAAGCTTTCTTT
CASSQGYARGNTEAFF
>TRBJ2-7|TRBV6-2/TRBV6-3|NA|once|13
TGTGCCAGCAGTTTCGGCGGAGCCTACGAGCAGTACTTC
CASSFGGAYEQYF
>TRBJ2-5|TRBV11-2|TRBD2|NA|16
TGTGCCAGCAGCCAATCTAGCGGGTATTACCAAGAGACCCAGTACTTC
CASSQSSGYYQETQYF
>TRBJ1-1|TRBV3-1/TRBV3-2|NA|NA|13
TGTGCCAGCAGCCTAAGGGGGTTCACTGAAGCTTTCTTT
CASSLRGFTEAFF
>TRBJ1-5|TRBV28|NA|NA|11
TGTGCCAGCAGCTGGGGGGGGCCCCAGCATTTT
CASSWGGPQHF
>TRBJ2-1|TRBV6-2/TRBV6-3|TRBD2|NA|15
TGTGCCAGCAGCCGGACTAGCGGGAGAAAGGATGAGCAGTTCTTC
CASSRTSGRKDEQFF
>TRBJ2-5|TRBV29-1|TRBD2|NA|14
TGCAGCGTTGAGCGGGAGGCTCTCGGAGAGACCCAGTACTTC
CSVEREALGETQYF
>TRBJ1-2|TRBV2|NA|NA|13
TGTGCCAGCAGTGAGGCGGCGGTCTATGGCTACACCTTC
CASSEAAVYGYTF
>TRBJ1-2|TRBV3-1/TRBV3-2|NA|NA|16
TGTGCCAGCAGCCAAGGGTCTGGGGAGGTTGGCTATGGCTACACCTTC
CASSQGSGEVGYGYTF
>TRBJ1-2|TRBV5-4|TRBD1|NA|15
TGTGCCAGCAGTTCTACCGGGACAGGCTCCTATGGCTACACCTTC
CASSSTGTGSYGYTF
>TRBJ1-2|TRBV6-2/TRBV6-3|NA|NA|16
TGTGCCAGCAGTACTGAGGAGGGGCGGTCGGACTATGGCTACACCTTC
CASSTEEGRSDYGYTF
>TRBJ2-7|TRBV7-2|NA|few|16
TGTGCCAGCAGCTTAGATGGAGCGGGTGCCGCGTACGAGCAGTACTTC
CASSLDGAGAAYEQYF
>TRBJ1-2|TRBV4-3|NA|NA|13
TGCGCCAGCAGCCCCCGCACAGGGCTTGGCTACACCTTC
CASSPRTGLGYTF